The present entry profiles one T cell receptor beta chain with its context. This clonotype came up many times. Its antigen specificity is not known. No much larger clonotype is one base removed from it; base qualities were not supplied. This sample is drawn from a study of T cells in Graves' hyperthyroidism and ophthalmopathy (dated 2019 in TCRdb). With respect to the entire study: Peripheral blood was sampled at the time of initial diagnosis, prior to any treatment. Thyroid tissue and blood T-cell repertoires from roughly 6 Graves' hyperthyroidism patients were also compared in the study. TCR V-J signatures able to tell the groups apart were searched for in a discovery cohort of more than 90 patients, of whom around 42 had Graves' ophthalmopathy and roughly 59 had stable Graves' hyperthyroidism. An independent validation cohort of around 19 hyperthyroidism patients and approximately 17 patients who later progressed to ophthalmopathy tested prospective prediction of ophthalmopathy. Once sampling was done, hyperthyroidism patients were given methimazole at a starting dose of 30 mg daily, whereas ophthalmopathy patients were given high-dose intravenous methylprednisolone. For training and testing, the 100 or so patients in the discovery cohort were randomly divided in a 7:3 ratio. The paper reports TCR Vbeta CDR3 sequencing of more than 120 peripheral blood samples: fewer than 50 ophthalmopathy, fewer than 80 hyperthyroidism and 17 progressor patients.

The paper's findings and limits, for the study overall: A 13 V-J signature model separated ophthalmopathy from stable hyperthyroidism, with roughly 88% sensitivity and around 84% specificity in cross-validation and 80%/75% in testing. During validation, the model predicted progression to ophthalmopathy a median of approximately 7 months ahead of onset, with around 71% sensitivity and around 73% specificity. Most expanded thyroid clonotypes (frequency above 0.001) were also detected in blood, a finding suggesting that blood repertoires may reflect thyroid immune responses. Sample size was not statistically predetermined, and blinding of investigators to group allocation was not performed.

Hyperthyroidism patients were newly diagnosed, had a disease duration of under 2 months, and were aged 18 to 65 years. The study excluded patients with uncontrolled infections, other autoimmune diseases, pregnancy or lactation. Diagnoses relied on clinical symptoms, serum thyroxine and TRAb, thyroid ultrasound and orbital computed tomography. Blood from progressor patients was drawn when they were first diagnosed with hyperthyroidism, before any ophthalmopathy symptoms appeared. Ficoll-Paque density gradient centrifugation was used to isolate PBMCs from 8 to 10 ml of fresh peripheral blood. Progressor patients were first diagnosed with Graves' hyperthyroidism and then developed ophthalmopathy during follow-up. Total RNA was extracted with Trizol reagent, and quality was checked on an Agilent 2100 Bioanalyzer. The TCR beta CDR3 regions were amplified from the RNA transcripts. For the first round of RT-PCR on the TCR CDR3, the HTBI primer set was used together with the Qiagen OneStep RT-PCR kit. A second multiplex PCR round built the libraries, followed by size selection and purification. Libraries were sequenced paired-end with 100 bp reads on an Illumina HiSeq2000. Per the source publication's procedure: SOAPnuke was used to process the raw data, throwing out any read that contained adapters or uncalled bases, had a mean Phred below 15, or lacked an exact constant-primer or identifier match. COPE v1.2.5 was used to merge high-quality paired reads, and clonotypes were defined as unique nucleotide sequences. MiTCR v1.1 was used to align clonotypes to the IMGT TRBV, TRBD and TRBJ reference segments. Analysis was restricted to V-J combinations with a frequency above 0.0001, which covered over 98% of repertoires. The TCS score was defined as F50 (clonal expansion) divided by E x V (chaos), with BLOSUM62-based TCRdist calculated between CDR3 peptides within each V-J. Welch's t-statistics and random forest reduced roughly 530 V-J features to 13, which were used in a naive Bayes classifier (R e1071). TCRdb took the public reads, trimmed them with fastp at Q25, ran MiXCR for clone calling and kept in-frame beta chains. Each entry is one CDR3 protein sequence, shown with its most common DNA and genes. TCRdb's processing, not the authors' own work, is the source of the V and J calls. Here the sample has more than 300,000 distinct CDR3 sequences; roughly 17% occur a single time. The ten largest clones take up 34% of the sample.

There are 12 amino acids in the CDR3, from cysteine to phenylalanine inclusive. CDR3 DNA is the only sequence kept; it has 36 bases, read in frame from the first base. V and J are truncated by 0 bases and 5 bases respectively, leaving an intervening sequence of 3 bases. The germline V gene specifies MNHEY as CDR1 and SVGAGI as CDR2. This TCR came from a woman under 40 with Graves' hyperthyroidism that later progressed to Graves' ophthalmopathy. The specimen sequenced was blood. Recombination joined TRBV6-5 with TRBJ2-3, with no reliable assignment of the D segment. In nucleotides, the sequence is TGTGCCAGCAGTTACTCGGGAGATACGCAGTATTTT. Its translation reads: CASSYSGDTQYF.